The rows below give T cell receptor beta chains drawn from one sample of a study of cytotoxic CD8 clonotypes in ibrutinib-treated CLL. The assay was immunoSEQ multiplex PCR, and TCRdb's table has in-frame clones only and misses some. The table records about 140,000 clones, around three quarters of them present only once. The sequences come from PBMCs, collected after 12 months of ibrutinib treatment. The receptors stem from a human donor with chronic lymphocytic leukemia. The CDR3 runs from the conserved cysteine through the conserved F or W. The D gene is left open where the match is weak. Rows may omit the clone size; those that give it use once, few, many or a size class.

J | D | V | size | DNA | CDR3
TRBJ1-4 | NA | TRBV5-6 | NA | TGTGCCAGCAGCTTAGGACACACTAATGAAAAACTGTTTTTT | CASSLGHTNEKLFF
TRBJ1-6 | NA | TRBV30 | few | TGTGCCTGGTCGAGACAGTCGCTCTCCTATAATTCACCCCTCCACTTT | CAWSRQSLSYNSPLHF
TRBJ1-4 | NA | TRBV19 | NA | TGTGCCAGTAGTATAACGGGGAACTTGGATGAAAAACTGTTTTTT | CASSITGNLDEKLFF
TRBJ2-3 | NA | TRBV27 | NA | TGTGCCAGCAGTTTGGGGACTCGGGAAACGCAGTATTTT | CASSLGTRETQYF
TRBJ2-7 | NA | TRBV7-2 | once | TGTGCCAGCAGCAAAGAAAACAGGGTTCACGAGCAGTACTTC | CASSKENRVHEQYF
TRBJ2-3 | TRBD2 | TRBV2 | NA | TGTGCCAGCAGTGAAACTAGCGGGAGTCCAGATACGCAGTATTTT | CASSETSGSPDTQYF
TRBJ2-7 | TRBD2 | TRBV4-1 | NA | TGCGCCAGCAGCCAAGAGTCCGGGGGGGCCTCCTACGAGCAGTACTTC | CASSQESGGASYEQYF
TRBJ1-2 | NA | TRBV7-9 | NA | TGTGCCAGCAGCAAGGACACCCCCTATGGCTACACCTTC | CASSKDTPYGYTF
TRBJ1-2 | TRBD1 | TRBV11-1 | NA | TGTGCCAGCAGCTCGACAGGGGGAGGGCACTATGGCTACACCTTC | CASSSTGGGHYGYTF
TRBJ2-1 | TRBD2 | TRBV6-5 | medium-sized | TGTGCCAGCAGTCGTAAGCGGGAAGGTTACAATGAGCAGTTCTTC | CASSRKREGYNEQFF
TRBJ1-2 | TRBD1 | TRBV4-3 | NA | TGCGCCAGCAGCCGGGACAGGGGAGGAGGCTATGGCTACACCTTC | CASSRDRGGGYGYTF
TRBJ1-5 | NA | TRBV30 | once | TGTGCCTGGAAAGCGGCCGGGGGGGTTCAGCCCCAGCATTTT | CAWKAAGGVQPQHF
TRBJ2-3 | NA | TRBV30 | NA | TGTGCCTGGATTCGGACTCAGACCCTCACAGATACGCAGTATTTT | CAWIRTQTLTDTQYF
TRBJ2-3 | TRBD2 | TRBV7-2 | NA | TGTGCCAGCAGCCCCCCAGCGGGGGGGCGGTCAGATACGCAGTATTTT | CASSPPAGGRSDTQYF
TRBJ1-4 | NA | TRBV7-9 | many | TGTGCCAGCAGCTTAGGCATAGGGGGAACCTATGCAACTAATGAAAAACTGTTTTTT | CASSLGIGGTYATNEKLFF
TRBJ2-5 | NA | TRBV30 | NA | TGTGCCTGGAGTGATGGCGGGTGGACCCAGTACTTC | CAWSDGGWTQYF
TRBJ2-7 | NA | TRBV7-2 | NA | TGTGCCAGCAGCTTAGCCCAGGGTTTCTACGAGCAGTACTTC | CASSLAQGFYEQYF
TRBJ2-5 | TRBD2 | TRBV7-9 | NA | TGTGCCACCCTATCGGGGCCTGGGGGGGAAGAGACCCAGTACTTC | CATLSGPGGEETQYF
TRBJ2-7 | TRBD1 | TRBV7-2 | NA | TGTGCCGGGGATGGGGACAGGGGGCGGAGGGAGCAGTACTTC | CAGDGDRGRREQYF
TRBJ2-7 | NA | TRBV19 | NA | TGTGCCAGTAGTGCACAGATGAGCTCCTACGAGCAGTACTTC | CASSAQMSSYEQYF
TRBJ2-4 | TRBD1 | TRBV6-5 | NA | TGTGCCAGCAGTACCGGGACAGAGAAAAACATTCAGTACTTC | CASSTGTEKNIQYF
TRBJ2-1 | TRBD2 | TRBV7-9 | NA | TGTGCCAGCAGCCCCCTAGCGGTAGACAATGAGCAGTTCTTC | CASSPLAVDNEQFF
TRBJ1-2 | TRBD1 | TRBV7-6 | NA | TGTGCCAGCAGCTTAGAACAGGGGGCAGGAGGCTACACCTTC | CASSLEQGAGGYTF
TRBJ2-7 | TRBD2 | TRBV23-1 | NA | TGCGCCAGCAGTCAAGGGGGGGTTCCTCACTACGAGCAGTACTTC | CASSQGGVPHYEQYF
TRBJ2-5 | TRBD1 | TRBV28 | NA | TGTGCCAGCAACCCAGGGGGTCCGGGAGAGACCCAGTACTTC | CASNPGGPGETQYF
TRBJ2-3 | NA | TRBV19 | NA | TGTGCCAGTAGTAGCGGGTCGACCACAGATACGCAGTATTTT | CASSSGSTTDTQYF
TRBJ2-5 | TRBD2 | TRBV30 | NA | TGTGCCTGGGGTCAGGGAGGGGAGACCCAGTACTTC | CAWGQGGETQYF
TRBJ2-3 | TRBD2 | TRBV5-1 | NA | TGCGCCAGCAGCTTGGCACTAGCGGGAGGCACAGATACGCAGTATTTT | CASSLALAGGTDTQYF
TRBJ1-2 | NA | TRBV6-5 | few | TGTGCCAGCAGTGAAACGCTTGGGAACTATGGCTACACCTTC | CASSETLGNYGYTF
TRBJ2-7 | TRBD2 | TRBV6-1 | NA | TGTGCCAGCAGTGTTATAACGTTCCGGGGGGTCTCCTACGAGCAGTACTTC | CASSVITFRGVSYEQYF
TRBJ2-7 | NA | TRBV21-1 | NA | TGTGCCAGCAGCGCGGGACTCCCTACCTACGAGCAGTACTTC | CASSAGLPTYEQYF
TRBJ2-7 | TRBD1 | TRBV5-1 | NA | TGCGCCAGCAGCATCGGGACAGGGGGCGAGCAGTACTTC | CASSIGTGGEQYF
TRBJ2-6 | TRBD2 | TRBV5-1 | once | TGCGCCAGCAGCTTGGTACTAGCGGTACCTTCTGGGGCCAACGTCCTGACTTTC | CASSLVLAVPSGANVLTF
TRBJ1-5 | NA | TRBV7-2 | NA | TGTGCCAGCAGCTTAAGGGCAGGGGGCAATCAGCCCCAGCATTTT | CASSLRAGGNQPQHF
TRBJ1-5 | NA | TRBV10-3 | few | TGTGCCATCAGTGAACTACCTGGGGATCAGCCCCAGCATTTT | CAISELPGDQPQHF
TRBJ2-7 | NA | TRBV18 | NA | TGTGCCAGCTCACCCTCGACTGTCGGGGGGCGGTGGGAGCAGTACTTC | CASSPSTVGGRWEQYF
TRBJ2-7 | TRBD2 | TRBV11-2 | NA | TGTGCCAGCAGCTTAGCCGGACTAGCGGGCGAGCAGTACTTC | CASSLAGLAGEQYF
TRBJ1-2 | NA | TRBV7-9 | NA | TGTGCCAGCAGCCAAACAGGTCCCTATGGCTACACCTTC | CASSQTGPYGYTF
TRBJ2-5 | NA | TRBV30 | NA | TGTGCCTGGACAGGGGAGGCGGAGACCCAGTACTTC | CAWTGEAETQYF
TRBJ2-5 | TRBD2 | TRBV18 | NA | TGTGCCAGCTCACCTCAAAGCGGGAGACCCGGCGAGACCCAGTACTTC | CASSPQSGRPGETQYF
TRBJ1-5 | NA | TRBV10-1 | NA | TGCGCCAGCAGTGAGTCAGGGGTGGGAAGCAATCAGCCCCAGCATTTT | CASSESGVGSNQPQHF
TRBJ1-5 | NA | TRBV28 | NA | TGTGCCAGCAGTTGGGGAAGTCAGCCCCAGCATTTT | CASSWGSQPQHF
TRBJ2-7 | NA | TRBV6-5 | few | TGTGCCAGCAGTTACGGGGGAACGGCCTACGAGCAGTACTTC | CASSYGGTAYEQYF
TRBJ2-7 | NA | TRBV5-1 | NA | TGCGCCAGCAGCTCCTATTCCTCCTACGGGCAGTACTTC | CASSSYSSYGQYF
TRBJ1-5 | NA | TRBV29-1 | NA | TGCAGCGTTGTATGGGGGGCGGGTCAGCCCCAGCATTTT | CSVVWGAGQPQHF